These T cell receptor beta chains were read from a single sample in a study of T cells after yellow fever vaccination. TCRdb reanalysed the 5' RACE reads using MiXCR and keeps one entry per CDR3 protein. This table has fewer than 650,000 distinct CDR3 sequences, 21% appearing once. The input for sequencing was PBMCs, taken around 3 weeks after the first yellow fever vaccination. Receptors originate from a man aged 18 to 35 who received the YFV17D yellow fever vaccine. Each CDR3 is given with its conserved first and last residue. Each record gives: clone size, D gene, J gene, V gene, CDR3 DNA, CDR3 protein. The D gene is left open where the match is weak. Not all rows give a size; the values are once, few, many and, for expanded clones, a class.

>few|NA|TRBJ2-3|TRBV4-3
TGCGCCAGCAGCCAACCCCCCCCCGACAGGGGCGGGGGAGATACGCAGTATTTT
CASSQPPPDRGGGDTQYF
>NA|NA|TRBJ1-5|TRBV27
TGTGCCAGCAGTTCCTTAGCGGGAAATCAGCCCCAGCATTTT
CASSSLAGNQPQHF
>NA|NA|TRBJ2-3|TRBV5-1
TGCGCCAGCAGCTTGCAGCAACTCACAGATACGCAGTATTTT
CASSLQQLTDTQYF
>NA|NA|TRBJ1-3|TRBV20-1
TGCAGTGCGTCCCCTTCTCACTCTGGAAACACCATATATTTT
CSASPSHSGNTIYF
>NA|TRBD2|TRBJ2-1|TRBV2
TGTGCCAGCAGCATACTAGCGGGGGGAGGTGAGCAGTTCTTC
CASSILAGGGEQFF
>NA|NA|TRBJ2-4|TRBV7-2
TGTGCCAGCAGCCCGGGATGGGCCAAAAACATTCAGTACTTC
CASSPGWAKNIQYF
>NA|NA|TRBJ2-1|TRBV20-1
TGCAGTGCTAGGGCCCGCGGGACAGTCTACAATGAGCAGTTCTTC
CSARARGTVYNEQFF
>once|NA|TRBJ2-5|TRBV2
TGTGCCAGCAGTAATCTAGTTGAGACCCAGTACTTC
CASSNLVETQYF
>NA|TRBD1|TRBJ2-5|TRBV20-1
TGCAGTGCTAGATCGGGCAGGGGGCGAGGGAAAGAGACCCAGTACTTC
CSARSGRGRGKETQYF
>few|TRBD2|TRBJ2-1|TRBV6-6
TGTGCCAGCAGAGGGACTAGCGGCAATGAGCAGTTCTTC
CASRGTSGNEQFF
>few|NA|TRBJ1-5|TRBV10-3
TGTGCCATCAGTGAGGGGGGGAATCAGCCCCAGCATTTT
CAISEGGNQPQHF
>few|TRBD1|TRBJ2-1|TRBV12-3/TRBV12-4
TGTGCCAGCAAAACCGGGACAGGGCTCGTCAATGAGCAGTTCTTC
CASKTGTGLVNEQFF
>NA|TRBD1|TRBJ2-1|TRBV5-1
TGCGCCGGTAGGACAGGCCCCTACAATGAGCAGTTCTTC
CAGRTGPYNEQFF
>NA|NA|TRBJ1-1|TRBV7-2
TGTGCCAGCAGTTCCTCCGGGTCGCAGCCGAGCACTGAAGCTTTCTTT
CASSSSGSQPSTEAFF
>few|NA|TRBJ1-2|TRBV29-1
TGCAGCGTTCTACGGAACTACACCTTC
CSVLRNYTF
>NA|TRBD1|TRBJ2-7|TRBV4-1
TGCGCCAGCAGCCCACGGACAGGGACCTCCTACGAGCAGTACTTC
CASSPRTGTSYEQYF
>few|NA|TRBJ2-5|TRBV7-9
TGTGCCAGCAGCTTAGCGCCTGGAAGGAAGCGGGAGACCCAGTACTTC
CASSLAPGRKRETQYF
>NA|NA|TRBJ1-1|TRBV25-1
TGTGCCAGCAGGGGGGGAGGGATAGCTTTCTTT
CASRGGGIAFF
>NA|NA|TRBJ1-2|TRBV11-2
TGTGCCAGCAGCTTAGAGGGAAGTGGCTATGGCTACACCTTC
CASSLEGSGYGYTF
>NA|NA|TRBJ1-1|TRBV6-1
TGTGCCAGCAGCCGTACACTTCCGAACACTGAAGCTTTCTTT
CASSRTLPNTEAFF
>few|NA|TRBJ2-5|TRBV5-1
TGCGCCAGCAGCTTGTTTTCAGGGCTTGTGGAGACCCAGTACTTC
CASSLFSGLVETQYF
>few|NA|TRBJ1-6|TRBV7-2
TGTGCCAGCAGCTCTCAGGGAGGATCTTCACCCCTCCACTTT
CASSSQGGSSPLHF
>few|NA|TRBJ1-5|TRBV10-3
TGTGCCATCAGTGAGTCTGCAGGACTTCAGCCCCAGCATTTT
CAISESAGLQPQHF
>NA|TRBD2|TRBJ2-2|TRBV10-3
TGTGCCACCCTGACTAGCGGGGGAACGAACACCGGGGAGCTGTTTTTT
CATLTSGGTNTGELFF
>NA|TRBD1|TRBJ2-4|TRBV5-6
TGTGCCAGCAGCTTGAGGGACAGGGGGCCCTTTTTGACCAAAAACATTCAGTACTTC
CASSLRDRGPFLTKNIQYF
>many|TRBD2|TRBJ2-1|TRBV5-8
TGTGCCAGCAGCTACACTCCAATAAGCGGGGGGGCCAATGAGCAGTTCTTC
CASSYTPISGGANEQFF
>many|NA|TRBJ2-3|TRBV6-6
TGTGCCAGCACCCTTCCCACCACAGATACGCAGTATTTT
CASTLPTTDTQYF
>few|NA|TRBJ2-3|TRBV7-2
TGTGCCAGCAGCTTAGGGGTCCTCACAGATACGCAGTATTTT
CASSLGVLTDTQYF
>many|NA|TRBJ2-3|TRBV4-3
TGCGCCAGCAGCCAAGTACTGGGAGATACGCAGTATTTT
CASSQVLGDTQYF
>NA|NA|TRBJ1-6|TRBV11-2
TGTGCCAGCGGACTTGGGACGACCAAGAGCTCCTATAATTCACCCCTCCACTTT
CASGLGTTKSSYNSPLHF
>many|NA|TRBJ2-3|TRBV9
TGTGCCAGCAGCGTAGCGGCCAGCCCAGATACGCAGTATTTT
CASSVAASPDTQYF
>NA|NA|TRBJ2-1|TRBV5-1
TGCGCCAGCAATCCCCTCGGGGGGCGTTTCGAGGAGCAGTTCTTC
CASNPLGGRFEEQFF
>few|NA|TRBJ2-5|TRBV20-1
TGCAGTGCTAGAGTAATAGAGACCCAGTACTTC
CSARVIETQYF
>NA|TRBD2|TRBJ2-3|TRBV2
TGTGCCAGCAGGGATACTAGCGGGGAGAGCACAGATACGCAGTATTTT
CASRDTSGESTDTQYF
>NA|TRBD2|TRBJ2-2|TRBV5-1
TGCGCCAGTACCGAGACTAGCGGGGGGCTGAACACCGGGGAGCTGTTTTTT
CASTETSGGLNTGELFF
>few|TRBD1|TRBJ2-1|TRBV12-3/TRBV12-4
TGTGCCAGCAGTCTATACAGGACAGGACCCGATGAGCAGTTCTTC
CASSLYRTGPDEQFF
>few|NA|TRBJ2-1|TRBV4-1
TGCGCCAGCAGCCAAGATATCAATCAGGTTCCGTTCTTC
CASSQDINQVPFF
>NA|TRBD1|TRBJ2-5|TRBV18
TGTGCCACCTCACAGGGGGACCAAGAGACCCAGTACTTC
CATSQGDQETQYF
>few|NA|TRBJ1-2|TRBV28
TGTGCCAGCAGTCGACCTTCTACTCCCTTTGGCTACACCTTC
CASSRPSTPFGYTF
>NA|NA|TRBJ2-7|TRBV5-1
TGCGCCAGCAGCCTGGATGTGGGGTCCTCCTACGAGCAGTACTTC
CASSLDVGSSYEQYF
>few|TRBD1|TRBJ2-2|TRBV12-3/TRBV12-4
TGTGCCAGCAGACCAACAACAGGGGGTCCCGGGGAGCTGTTTTTT
CASRPTTGGPGELFF
>NA|TRBD1|TRBJ1-4|TRBV7-9
TGTGCCAGCAGCCCCAGGGGGTCGACTAATGAAAAACTGTTTTTT
CASSPRGSTNEKLFF
>NA|TRBD1|TRBJ1-2|TRBV2
TGTGCCAGCAGTGAAGTTGGGGACAGGGATGGCTACACCTTC
CASSEVGDRDGYTF
>few|NA|TRBJ2-3|TRBV20-1
TGCAGTGCTAGGGGGGACTTCCTCCGGTTAGATACGCAGTATTTT
CSARGDFLRLDTQYF
>NA|NA|TRBJ2-2|TRBV19
TGTGCCAGTAGTCCCGCCGGGGCGGCCGGGGAGCTGTTTTTT
CASSPAGAAGELFF
>many|NA|TRBJ2-3|TRBV29-1
TGCAGCGTTGCAGTCCGGGCCCCACATACGCAGTATTTT
CSVAVRAPHTQYF
>NA|NA|TRBJ2-7|TRBV6-5
TGTGCCAGCAGTTACTCGAGGGGGTCAACCTACGAGCAGTACTTC
CASSYSRGSTYEQYF
>NA|TRBD2|TRBJ2-1|TRBV6-1
TGTGCCAGCAGGGGCGGGAGTAGGACCAATGAGCAGTTCTTC
CASRGGSRTNEQFF
>NA|NA|TRBJ2-7|TRBV2
TGTGCCAGCACCGGAGAACAGGCCGGGCAGTACTTC
CASTGEQAGQYF
>few|NA|TRBJ1-1|TRBV4-1
TGCGCCAGCAGCCAAGATAGGGGGGGCACCTCCGGCACTGAAGCTTTCTTT
CASSQDRGGTSGTEAFF
>NA|TRBD1|TRBJ1-5|TRBV4-1
TGCGCCAGCAGCCAACCGACAGGGTTAAAGAGCAATCAGCCCCAGCATTTT
CASSQPTGLKSNQPQHF